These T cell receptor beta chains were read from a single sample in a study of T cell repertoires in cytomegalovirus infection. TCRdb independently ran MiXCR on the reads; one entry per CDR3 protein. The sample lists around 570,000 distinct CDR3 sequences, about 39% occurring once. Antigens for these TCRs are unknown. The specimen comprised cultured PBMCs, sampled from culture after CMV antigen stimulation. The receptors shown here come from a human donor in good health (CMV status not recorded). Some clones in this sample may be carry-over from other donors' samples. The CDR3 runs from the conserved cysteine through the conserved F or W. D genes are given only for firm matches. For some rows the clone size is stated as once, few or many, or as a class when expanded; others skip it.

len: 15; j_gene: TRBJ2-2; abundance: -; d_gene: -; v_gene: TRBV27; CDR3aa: CASIKKQARTGELFF; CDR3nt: TGTGCCAGCATTAAGAAGCAGGCCCGCACCGGGGAGCTGTTTTTT
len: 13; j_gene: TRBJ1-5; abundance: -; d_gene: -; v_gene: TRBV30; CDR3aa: CAWSGRAGEPQHF; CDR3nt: TGTGCCTGGAGTGGCAGGGCTGGGGAGCCCCAGCATTTT
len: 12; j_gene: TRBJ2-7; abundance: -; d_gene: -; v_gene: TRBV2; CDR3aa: CASSDRTYEQYF; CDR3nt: TGTGCCAGCAGTGACAGAACCTACGAGCAGTACTTC
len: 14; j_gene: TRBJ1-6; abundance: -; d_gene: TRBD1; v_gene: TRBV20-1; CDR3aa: CSARWGTGDSPLHF; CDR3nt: TGCAGTGCTAGGTGGGGGACAGGGGATTCACCCCTCCACTTT
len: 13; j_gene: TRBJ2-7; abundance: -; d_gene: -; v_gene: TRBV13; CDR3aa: CASSFGYNYEQYF; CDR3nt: TGTGCCAGCAGCTTCGGGTACAACTACGAGCAGTACTTC
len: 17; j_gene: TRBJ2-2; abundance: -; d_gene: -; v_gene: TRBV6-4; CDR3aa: CASSPYSAKKNTGELFF; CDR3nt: TGTGCCAGCAGTCCCTATAGCGCGAAGAAGAACACCGGGGAGCTGTTTTTT
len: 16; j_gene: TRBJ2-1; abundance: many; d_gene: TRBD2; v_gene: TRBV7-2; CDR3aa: CASSLALAGYYNEQFF; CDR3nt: TGTGCCAGCAGCTTAGCCCTAGCGGGATACTACAATGAGCAGTTCTTC
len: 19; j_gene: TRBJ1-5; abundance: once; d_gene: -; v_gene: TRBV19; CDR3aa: CASSPRYARVGYSNQPQHF; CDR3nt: TGTGCCAGTAGTCCGAGATATGCCCGGGTCGGGTATAGCAATCAGCCCCAGCATTTT
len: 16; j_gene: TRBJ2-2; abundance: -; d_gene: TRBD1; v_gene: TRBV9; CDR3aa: CASSIGDRGRTGELFF; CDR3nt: TGTGCCAGCAGCATAGGGGACAGGGGGCGAACCGGGGAGCTGTTTTTT
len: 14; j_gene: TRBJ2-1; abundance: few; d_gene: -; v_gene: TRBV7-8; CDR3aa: CASSLERLSNEQFF; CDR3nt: TGTGCCAGCAGCTTAGAACGGCTGTCCAATGAGCAGTTCTTC
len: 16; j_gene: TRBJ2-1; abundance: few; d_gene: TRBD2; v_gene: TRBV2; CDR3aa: CASSEASGRAGDEQFF; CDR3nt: TGTGCCAGCAGTGAGGCTAGCGGGAGGGCCGGCGATGAGCAGTTCTTC
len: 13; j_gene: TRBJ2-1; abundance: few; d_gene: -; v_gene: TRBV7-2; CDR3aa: CASSRGVNNEQFF; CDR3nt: TGTGCCAGCAGCAGGGGGGTGAACAATGAGCAGTTCTTC
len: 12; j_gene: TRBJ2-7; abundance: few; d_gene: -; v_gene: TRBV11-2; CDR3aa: CATRGRTYEQYF; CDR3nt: TGTGCCACCCGGGGAAGAACCTACGAGCAGTACTTC
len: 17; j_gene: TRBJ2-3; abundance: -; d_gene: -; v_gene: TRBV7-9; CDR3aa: CASSHASAGGQRDTQYF; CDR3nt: TGTGCCAGCAGCCACGCCTCTGCCGGGGGCCAGAGGGATACGCAGTATTTT
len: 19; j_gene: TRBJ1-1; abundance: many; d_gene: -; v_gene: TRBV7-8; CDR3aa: CASSPVSLGQLPWDTEAFF; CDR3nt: TGTGCCAGCAGCCCAGTCTCGTTGGGTCAGTTACCCTGGGACACTGAAGCTTTCTTT
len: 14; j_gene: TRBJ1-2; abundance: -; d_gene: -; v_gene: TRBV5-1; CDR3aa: CASSPEGGNYGYTF; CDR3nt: TGCGCCAGCAGCCCCGAGGGAGGGAACTATGGCTACACCTTC
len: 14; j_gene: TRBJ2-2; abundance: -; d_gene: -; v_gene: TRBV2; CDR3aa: CASSELGRAGELFF; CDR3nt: TGTGCCAGCAGTGAACTGGGGCGCGCCGGGGAGCTGTTTTTT
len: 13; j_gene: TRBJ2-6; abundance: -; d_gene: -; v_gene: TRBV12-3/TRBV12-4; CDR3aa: CASSNDGTSVLTF; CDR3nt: TGTGCCAGCAGTAACGACGGGACCTCCGTCCTGACTTTC
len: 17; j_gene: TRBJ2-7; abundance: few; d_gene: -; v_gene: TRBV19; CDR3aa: CASSGRTGGWGIYEQYF; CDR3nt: TGTGCCAGTAGTGGTAGGACCGGCGGTTGGGGAATCTACGAGCAGTACTTC
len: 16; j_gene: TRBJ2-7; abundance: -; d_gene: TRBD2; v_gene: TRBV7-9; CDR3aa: CASSSATSGRAYEQYF; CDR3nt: TGTGCCAGCAGCTCAGCGACTAGCGGGAGGGCCTACGAGCAGTACTTC
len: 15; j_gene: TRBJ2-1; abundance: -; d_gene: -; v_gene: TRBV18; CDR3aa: CASSPRTVSYNEQFF; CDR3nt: TGTGCCAGCTCACCACGGACGGTGAGCTACAATGAGCAGTTCTTC
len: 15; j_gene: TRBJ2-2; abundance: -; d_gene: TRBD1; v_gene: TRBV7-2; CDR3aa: CASSLQGAATGELFF; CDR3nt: TGTGCCAGCAGCTTACAGGGGGCGGCCACCGGGGAGCTGTTTTTT
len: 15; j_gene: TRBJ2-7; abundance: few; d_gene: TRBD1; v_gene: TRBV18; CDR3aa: CASSPLVDRGAEQYF; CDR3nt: TGTGCCAGCTCACCACTTGTTGACAGGGGAGCCGAGCAGTACTTC
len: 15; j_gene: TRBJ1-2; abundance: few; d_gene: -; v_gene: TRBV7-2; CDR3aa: CASSPAGGGGYGYTF; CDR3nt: TGTGCCAGCAGCCCTGCCGGTGGAGGGGGCTATGGCTACACCTTC
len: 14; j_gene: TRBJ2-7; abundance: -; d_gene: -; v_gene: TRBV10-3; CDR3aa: CAISGGVYSYEQYF; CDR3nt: TGTGCCATCAGTGGGGGGGTGTATTCCTACGAGCAGTACTTC
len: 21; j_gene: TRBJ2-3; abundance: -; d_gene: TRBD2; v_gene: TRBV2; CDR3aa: CASSKRRRGGSPESSTDTQYF; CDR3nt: TGTGCCAGCAGTAAGAGACGGCGGGGGGGGTCCCCTGAGTCTAGCACAGATACGCAGTATTTT
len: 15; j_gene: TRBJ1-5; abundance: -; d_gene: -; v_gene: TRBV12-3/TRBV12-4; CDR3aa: CASSLISGVDQPQHF; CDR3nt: TGTGCCAGCAGTTTAATCTCGGGGGTAGATCAGCCCCAGCATTTT
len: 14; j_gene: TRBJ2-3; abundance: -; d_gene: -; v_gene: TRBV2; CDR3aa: CASIADKYKDTQYF; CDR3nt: TGTGCCAGCATAGCGGACAAGTATAAAGATACGCAGTATTTT
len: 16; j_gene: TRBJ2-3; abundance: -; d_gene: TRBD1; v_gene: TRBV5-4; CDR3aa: CASSLDEGQGTDTQYF; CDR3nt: TGTGCCAGCAGCTTGGATGAGGGACAGGGCACAGATACGCAGTATTTT
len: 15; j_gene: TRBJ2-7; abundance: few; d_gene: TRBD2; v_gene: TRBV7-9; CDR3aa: CASRRTSGASYEQYF; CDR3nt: TGTGCCAGCAGACGCACTAGCGGGGCCTCCTACGAGCAGTACTTC
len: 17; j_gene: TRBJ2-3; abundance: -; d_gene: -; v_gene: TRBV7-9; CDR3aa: CASSLAAGGDNTDTQYF; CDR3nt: TGTGCCAGCAGCTTAGCGGCCGGTGGGGACAACACAGATACGCAGTATTTT
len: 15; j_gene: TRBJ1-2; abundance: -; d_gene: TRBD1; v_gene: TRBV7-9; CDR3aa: CASSFTPGTGIGYTF; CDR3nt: TGTGCCAGCAGCTTCACTCCCGGGACAGGGATTGGCTACACCTTC
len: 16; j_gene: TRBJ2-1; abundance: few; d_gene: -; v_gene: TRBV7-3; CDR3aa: CASSKPDFPLTQEQFF; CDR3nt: TGTGCCAGCAGCAAACCGGACTTCCCCTTAACCCAGGAGCAGTTCTTC
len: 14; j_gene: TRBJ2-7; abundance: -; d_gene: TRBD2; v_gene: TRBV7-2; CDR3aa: CASSRLAGGPEQYF; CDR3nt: TGTGCCAGCAGCCGATTAGCGGGAGGGCCGGAGCAGTACTTC
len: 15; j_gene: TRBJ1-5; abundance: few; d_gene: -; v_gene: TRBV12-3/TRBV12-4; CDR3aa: CASSFGTYSNQPQHF; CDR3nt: TGTGCCAGCAGTTTCGGGACCTATAGCAATCAGCCCCAGCATTTT
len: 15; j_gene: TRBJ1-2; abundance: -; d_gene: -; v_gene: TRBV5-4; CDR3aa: CASSLGTSGVYGYTF; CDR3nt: TGTGCCAGCAGCTTGGGGACCAGCGGGGTCTATGGCTACACCTTC
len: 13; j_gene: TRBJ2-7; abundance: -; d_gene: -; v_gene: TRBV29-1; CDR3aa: CSTLGNAVDEQYF; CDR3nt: TGCAGCACCTTAGGGAATGCGGTCGACGAGCAGTACTTC
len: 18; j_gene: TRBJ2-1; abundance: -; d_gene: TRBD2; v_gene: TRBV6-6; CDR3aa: CASSYVGGTSRNYNEQFF; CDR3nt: TGTGCCAGCAGTTACGTGGGGGGGACTAGCAGGAACTACAATGAGCAGTTCTTC
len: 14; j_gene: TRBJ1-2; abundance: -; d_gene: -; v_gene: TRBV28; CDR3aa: CASAPRTVHYGYTF; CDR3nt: TGTGCCAGCGCACCCCGGACAGTTCACTATGGCTACACCTTC
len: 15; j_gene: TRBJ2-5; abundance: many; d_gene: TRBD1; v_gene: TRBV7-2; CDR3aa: CASSGSGTGPETQYF; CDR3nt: TGTGCCAGCAGCGGTAGTGGGACAGGGCCGGAGACCCAGTACTTC
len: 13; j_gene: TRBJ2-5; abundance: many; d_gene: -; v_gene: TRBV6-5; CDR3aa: CASSYTERETQYF; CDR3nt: TGTGCCAGCAGTTACACCGAACGGGAGACCCAGTACTTC
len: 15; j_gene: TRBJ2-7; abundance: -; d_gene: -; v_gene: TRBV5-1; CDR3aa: CASSLGDSILDEQYF; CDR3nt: TGCGCCAGCAGCTTGGGGGACTCTATTTTGGACGAGCAGTACTTC
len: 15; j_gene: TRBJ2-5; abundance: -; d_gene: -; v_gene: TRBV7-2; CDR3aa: CASSLEGALVETQYF; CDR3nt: TGTGCCAGCAGCTTGGAGGGAGCGCTGGTAGAGACCCAGTACTTC
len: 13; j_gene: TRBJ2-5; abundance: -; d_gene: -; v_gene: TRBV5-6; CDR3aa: CASSSGHQETQYF; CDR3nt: TGTGCCAGCAGCTCCGGCCACCAAGAGACCCAGTACTTC
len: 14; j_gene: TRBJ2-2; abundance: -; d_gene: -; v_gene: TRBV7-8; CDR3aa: CASRRTRLPGELFF; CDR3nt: TGTGCCAGCAGACGCACCAGGCTCCCCGGGGAGCTGTTTTTT
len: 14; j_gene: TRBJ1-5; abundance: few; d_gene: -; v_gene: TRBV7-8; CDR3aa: CAGPRDFVNQPQHF; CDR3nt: TGTGCCGGACCCCGGGATTTTGTCAATCAGCCCCAGCATTTT
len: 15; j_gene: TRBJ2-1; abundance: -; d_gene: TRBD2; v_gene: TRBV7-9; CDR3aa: CASSPPGGRSNEQFF; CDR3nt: TGTGCCAGCAGCCCCCCGGGCGGGAGGAGTAATGAGCAGTTCTTC
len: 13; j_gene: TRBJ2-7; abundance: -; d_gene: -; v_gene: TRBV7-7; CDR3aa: CASSPSGAGEQYF; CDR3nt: TGTGCCAGCAGCCCATCGGGGGCGGGGGAGCAGTACTTC
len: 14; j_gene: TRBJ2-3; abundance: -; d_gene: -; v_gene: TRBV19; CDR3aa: CASSSGTVVDTQYF; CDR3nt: TGTGCCAGTAGTTCCGGGACCGTGGTAGATACGCAGTATTTT
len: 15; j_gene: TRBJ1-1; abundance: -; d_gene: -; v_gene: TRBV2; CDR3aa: CASSELGQKNTEAFF; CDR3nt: TGTGCCAGCAGTGAATTGGGTCAGAAGAACACTGAAGCTTTCTTT
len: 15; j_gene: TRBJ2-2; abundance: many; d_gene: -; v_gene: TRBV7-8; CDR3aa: CASRLQRLGIGELFF; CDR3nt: TGTGCCAGCAGATTACAGAGACTTGGGATCGGGGAGCTGTTTTTT
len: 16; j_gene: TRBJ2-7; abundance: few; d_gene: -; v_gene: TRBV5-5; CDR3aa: CASSFAGPLSPHEQYF; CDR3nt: TGTGCCAGCAGCTTTGCTGGCCCCCTTTCCCCCCACGAGCAGTACTTC
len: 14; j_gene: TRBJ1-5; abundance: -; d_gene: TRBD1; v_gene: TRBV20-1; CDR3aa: CSANHATGDQPQHF; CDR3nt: TGCAGTGCAAACCACGCGACAGGGGATCAGCCCCAGCATTTT
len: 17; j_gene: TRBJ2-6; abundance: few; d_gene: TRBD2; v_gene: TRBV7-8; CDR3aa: CASSFSGGSSGANVLTF; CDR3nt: TGTGCCAGCAGCTTTAGCGGGGGTTCCTCTGGGGCCAACGTCCTGACTTTC
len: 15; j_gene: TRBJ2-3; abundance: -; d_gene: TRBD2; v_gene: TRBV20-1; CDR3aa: CSARRRLAGEDTQYF; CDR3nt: TGCAGTGCTAGACGTAGACTAGCGGGGGAAGATACGCAGTATTTT
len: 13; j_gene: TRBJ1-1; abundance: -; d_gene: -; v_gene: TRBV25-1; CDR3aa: CASRWALNTEAFF; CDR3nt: TGTGCCAGCAGATGGGCCCTGAACACTGAAGCTTTCTTT